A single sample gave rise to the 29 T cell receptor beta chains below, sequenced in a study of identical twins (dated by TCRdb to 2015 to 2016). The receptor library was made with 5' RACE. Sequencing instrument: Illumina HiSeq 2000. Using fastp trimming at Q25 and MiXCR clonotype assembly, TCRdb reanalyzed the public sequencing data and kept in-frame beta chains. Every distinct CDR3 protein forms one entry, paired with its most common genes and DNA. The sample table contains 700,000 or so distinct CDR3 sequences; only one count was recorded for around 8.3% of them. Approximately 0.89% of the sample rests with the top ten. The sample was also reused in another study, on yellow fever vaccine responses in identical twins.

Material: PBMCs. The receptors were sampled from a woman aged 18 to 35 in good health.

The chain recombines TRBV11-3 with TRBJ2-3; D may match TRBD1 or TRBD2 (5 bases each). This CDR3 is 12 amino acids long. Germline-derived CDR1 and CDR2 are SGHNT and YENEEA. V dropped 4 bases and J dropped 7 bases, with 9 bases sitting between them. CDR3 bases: TGTGCCAGCAGCTACGGGGCAAATACGCAGTATTTT. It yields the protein CASSYGANTQYF.

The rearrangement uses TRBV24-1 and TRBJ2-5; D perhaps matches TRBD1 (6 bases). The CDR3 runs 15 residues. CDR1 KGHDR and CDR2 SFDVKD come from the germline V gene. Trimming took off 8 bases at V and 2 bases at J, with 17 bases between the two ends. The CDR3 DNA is TGTGCCACCACCGACGGACAGCTACCTCAAGAGACCCAGTACTTC. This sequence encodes CATTDGQLPQETQYF.

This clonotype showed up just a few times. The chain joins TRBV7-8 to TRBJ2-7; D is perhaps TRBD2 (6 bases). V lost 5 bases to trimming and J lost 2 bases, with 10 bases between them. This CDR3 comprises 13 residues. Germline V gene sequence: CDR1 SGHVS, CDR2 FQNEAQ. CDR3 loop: CASSHRETYEQYF. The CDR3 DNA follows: TGTGCCAGCAGCCACCGGGAGACCTACGAGCAGTACTTC.

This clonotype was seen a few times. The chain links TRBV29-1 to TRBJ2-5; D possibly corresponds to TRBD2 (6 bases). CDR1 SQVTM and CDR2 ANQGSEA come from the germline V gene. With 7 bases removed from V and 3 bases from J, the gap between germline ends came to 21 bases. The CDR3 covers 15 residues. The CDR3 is CSGSSRGGEEETQYF. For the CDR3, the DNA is TGCAGCGGATCATCTCGTGGAGGGGAGGAAGAGACCCAGTACTTC.

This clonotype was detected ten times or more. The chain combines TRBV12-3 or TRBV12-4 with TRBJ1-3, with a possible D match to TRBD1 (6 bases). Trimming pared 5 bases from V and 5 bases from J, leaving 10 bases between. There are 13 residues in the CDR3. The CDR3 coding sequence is TGTGCCAGCAGTCCCACAGGGAGAAACACCATATATTTT. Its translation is CASSPTGRNTIYF.

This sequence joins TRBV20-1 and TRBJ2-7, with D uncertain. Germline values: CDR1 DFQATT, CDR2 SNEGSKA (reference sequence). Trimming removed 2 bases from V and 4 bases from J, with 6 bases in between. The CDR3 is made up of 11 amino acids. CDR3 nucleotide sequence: TGCAGTGCTAGATTGGATTACGAGCAGTACTTC. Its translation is CSARLDYEQYF.

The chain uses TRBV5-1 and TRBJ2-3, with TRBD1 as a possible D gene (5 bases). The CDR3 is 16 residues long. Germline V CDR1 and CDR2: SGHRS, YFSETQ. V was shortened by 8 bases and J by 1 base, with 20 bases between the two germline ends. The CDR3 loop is CASSEDNHLGTDTQYF. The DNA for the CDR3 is TGCGCCAGTTCCGAGGACAACCATTTAGGCACAGATACGCAGTATTTT.

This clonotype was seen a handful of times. CDR3 amino acids: CASSEGQSAGGELFF. In DNA form, the CDR3 reads TGTGCCAGCAGTGAGGGACAGTCAGCCGGCGGGGAGCTGTTTTTT. The rearrangement links TRBV2 to TRBJ2-2, with 7 bases identical to TRBD1. This CDR3 region has 15 residues. CDR1 is SNHLY and CDR2 is FYNNEI in the germline V gene. The J segment lost 7 bases and the V segment lost 3 bases, leaving 8 bases of the junction unmatched.

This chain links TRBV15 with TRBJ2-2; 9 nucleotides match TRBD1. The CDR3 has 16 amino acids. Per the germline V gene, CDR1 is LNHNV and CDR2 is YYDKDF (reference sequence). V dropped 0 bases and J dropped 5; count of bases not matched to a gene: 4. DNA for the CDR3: TGTGCCACCAGCAGAGATTTACAGGGGGCAACCGGGGAGCTGTTTTTT. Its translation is CATSRDLQGATGELFF.

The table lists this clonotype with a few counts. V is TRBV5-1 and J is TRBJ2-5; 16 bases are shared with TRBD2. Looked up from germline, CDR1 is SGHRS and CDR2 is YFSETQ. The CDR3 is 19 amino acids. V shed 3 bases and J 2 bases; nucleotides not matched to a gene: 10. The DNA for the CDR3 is TGCGCCAGCAGCTCTACCGGGACTAGCGGGGGGGCTCGGCAAGAGACCCAGTACTTC. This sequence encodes CASSSTGTSGGARQETQYF.

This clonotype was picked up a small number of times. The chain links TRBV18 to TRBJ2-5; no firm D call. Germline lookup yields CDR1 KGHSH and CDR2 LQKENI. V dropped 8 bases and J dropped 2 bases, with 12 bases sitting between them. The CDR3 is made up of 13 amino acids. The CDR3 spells CASSPRQQETQYF. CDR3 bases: TGTGCCAGCAGTCCGAGACAACAAGAGACCCAGTACTTC.

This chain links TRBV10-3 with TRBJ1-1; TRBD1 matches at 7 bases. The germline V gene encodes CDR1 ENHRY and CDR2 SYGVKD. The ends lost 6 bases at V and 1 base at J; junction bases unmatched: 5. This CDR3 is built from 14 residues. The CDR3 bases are TGTGCCATCAGGACAGGGTTGACGAACACTGAAGCTTTCTTT. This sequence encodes CAIRTGLTNTEAFF.

The DNA of the CDR3 is TGCAGTGCTGCAGGGGGCGCGGGTCAAGAGACCCAGTACTTC. This translates into CSAAGGAGQETQYF. The V gene is TRBV20-1, the J gene TRBJ2-5; TRBD1 matches 8 bases. This CDR3 comprises 14 residues. V dropped 5 bases and J dropped 2; count of bases not matched to a gene: 7. Germline V gene data show CDR1 as DFQATT and CDR2 as SNEGSKA (reference sequence).

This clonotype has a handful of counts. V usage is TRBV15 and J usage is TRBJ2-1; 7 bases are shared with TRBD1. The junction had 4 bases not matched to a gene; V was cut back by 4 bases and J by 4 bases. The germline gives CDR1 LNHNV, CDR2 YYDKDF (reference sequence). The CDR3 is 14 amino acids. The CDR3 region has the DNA TGTGCCACCAGCACGACAGGGAGATACAATGAGCAGTTCTTC. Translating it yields CATSTTGRYNEQFF. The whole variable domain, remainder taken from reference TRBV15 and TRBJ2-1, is DAMVIQNPRYQVTQFGKPVTLSCSQTLNHNVMYWYQQKSSQAPKLLFHYYDKDFNNEADTPDNFQSRRPNTSFCFLDIRSPGLGDTAMYLCATSTTGRYNEQFFGPGTRLTVL.

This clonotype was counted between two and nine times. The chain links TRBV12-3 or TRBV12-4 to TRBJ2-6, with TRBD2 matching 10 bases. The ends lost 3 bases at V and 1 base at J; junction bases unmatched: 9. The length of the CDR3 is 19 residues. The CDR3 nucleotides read TGTGCCAGCAGTTTCCAGTTTGGACTAGCGGCGTCTGGGGCCAACGTCCTGACTTTC. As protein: CASSFQFGLAASGANVLTF.

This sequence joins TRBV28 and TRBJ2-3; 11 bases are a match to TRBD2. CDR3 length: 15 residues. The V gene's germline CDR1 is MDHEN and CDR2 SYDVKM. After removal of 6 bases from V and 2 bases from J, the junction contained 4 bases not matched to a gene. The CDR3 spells CASSELAGVTDTQYF. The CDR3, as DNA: TGTGCCAGCAGCGAACTAGCGGGGGTCACAGATACGCAGTATTTT.

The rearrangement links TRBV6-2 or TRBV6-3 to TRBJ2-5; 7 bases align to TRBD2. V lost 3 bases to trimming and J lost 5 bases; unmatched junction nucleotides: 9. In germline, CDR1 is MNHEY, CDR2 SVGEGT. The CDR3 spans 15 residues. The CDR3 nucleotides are TGTGCCAGCAGTTATCTACTAGCGTCCGGGGAGACCCAGTACTTC. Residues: CASSYLLASGETQYF.

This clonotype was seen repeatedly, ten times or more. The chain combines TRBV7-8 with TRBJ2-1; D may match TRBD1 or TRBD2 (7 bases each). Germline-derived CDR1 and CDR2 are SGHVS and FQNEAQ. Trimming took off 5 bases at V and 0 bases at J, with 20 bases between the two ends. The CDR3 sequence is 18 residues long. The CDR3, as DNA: TGTGCCAGCAGCCCCAGGGGGGGACACCGTAGCTCCTACAATGAGCAGTTCTTC. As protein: CASSPRGGHRSSYNEQFF.

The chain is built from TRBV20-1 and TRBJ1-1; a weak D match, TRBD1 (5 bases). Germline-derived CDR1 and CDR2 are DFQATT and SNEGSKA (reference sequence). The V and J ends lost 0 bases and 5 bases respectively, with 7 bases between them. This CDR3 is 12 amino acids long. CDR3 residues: CSARDGGTEAFF. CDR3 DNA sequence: TGCAGTGCTAGAGACGGGGGGACTGAAGCTTTCTTT.

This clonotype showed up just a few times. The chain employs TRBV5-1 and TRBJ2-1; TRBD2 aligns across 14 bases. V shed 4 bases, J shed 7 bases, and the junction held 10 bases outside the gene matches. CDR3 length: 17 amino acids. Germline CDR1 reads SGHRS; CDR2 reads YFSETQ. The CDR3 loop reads CASSHGLAGGPGNEQFF. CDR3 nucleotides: TGCGCCAGCAGCCACGGACTAGCGGGAGGCCCCGGTAATGAGCAGTTCTTC.

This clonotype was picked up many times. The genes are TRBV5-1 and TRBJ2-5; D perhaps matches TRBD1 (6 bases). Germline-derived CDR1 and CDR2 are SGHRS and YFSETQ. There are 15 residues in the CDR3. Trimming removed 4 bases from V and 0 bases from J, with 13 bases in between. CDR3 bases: TGCGCCAGCAGCCTAGGCGACAGGTACCAAGAGACCCAGTACTTC. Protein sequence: CASSLGDRYQETQYF.

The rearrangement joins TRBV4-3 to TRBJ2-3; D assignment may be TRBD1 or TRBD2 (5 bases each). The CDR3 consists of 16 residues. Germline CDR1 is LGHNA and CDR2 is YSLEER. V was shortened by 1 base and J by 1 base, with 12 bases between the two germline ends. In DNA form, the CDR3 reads TGCGCCAGCAGCCAAGCCAGGGAGAGGGGCACAGATACGCAGTATTTT. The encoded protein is CASSQARERGTDTQYF.

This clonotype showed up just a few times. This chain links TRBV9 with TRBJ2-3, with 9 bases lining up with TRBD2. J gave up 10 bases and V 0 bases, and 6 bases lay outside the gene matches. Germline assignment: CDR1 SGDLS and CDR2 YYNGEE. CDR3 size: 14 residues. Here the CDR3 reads CASSVETSGTPQYF. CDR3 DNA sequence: TGTGCCAGCAGCGTAGAGACTAGCGGTACCCCGCAGTATTTT.

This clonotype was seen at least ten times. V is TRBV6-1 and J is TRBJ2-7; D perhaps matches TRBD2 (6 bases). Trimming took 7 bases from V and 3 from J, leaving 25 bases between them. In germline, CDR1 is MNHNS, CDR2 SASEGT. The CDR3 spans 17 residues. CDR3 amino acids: CASTRVGGSKRIYEQYF. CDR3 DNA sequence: TGTGCCAGCACGAGGGTGGGGGGTAGCAAGAGAATCTACGAGCAGTACTTC.

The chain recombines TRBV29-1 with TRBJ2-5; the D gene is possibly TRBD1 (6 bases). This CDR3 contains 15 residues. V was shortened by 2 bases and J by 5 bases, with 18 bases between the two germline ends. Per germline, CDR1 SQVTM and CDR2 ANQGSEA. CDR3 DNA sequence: TGCAGCGTTGAACCCCCGGCCAGGGGTATGGAGACCCAGTACTTC. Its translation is CSVEPPARGMETQYF.

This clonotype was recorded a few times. The DNA of the CDR3 is TGTGCCAGCAGCAACCGGCGGGGCTCGGCGAACACCGGGGAGCTGTTTTTT. Translation: CASSNRRGSANTGELFF. This rearrangement joins TRBV7-9 to TRBJ2-2, with D perhaps matching TRBD2 (6 bases). The CDR3 runs 17 residues. Germline values: CDR1 SEHNR, CDR2 FQNEAQ (reference sequence). V lost 5 bases and J lost 0, with 16 bases in between. The full variable domain, its missing parts supplied by reference TRBV7-9 and TRBJ2-2, is DTGVSQNPRHKITKRGQNVTFRCDPISEHNRLYWYRQTLGQGPEFLTYFQNEAQLEKSRLLSDRFSAERPKGSFSTLEIQRTEQGDSAMYLCASSNRRGSANTGELFFGEGSRLTVL.

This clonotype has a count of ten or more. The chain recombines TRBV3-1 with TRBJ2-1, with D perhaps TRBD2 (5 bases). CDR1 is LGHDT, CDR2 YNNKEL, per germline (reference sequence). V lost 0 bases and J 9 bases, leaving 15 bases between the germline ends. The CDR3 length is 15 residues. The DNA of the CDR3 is TGTGCCAGCAGCCAAGATCTAGGACTTACCAGTGAGCAGTTCTTC. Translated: CASSQDLGLTSEQFF.

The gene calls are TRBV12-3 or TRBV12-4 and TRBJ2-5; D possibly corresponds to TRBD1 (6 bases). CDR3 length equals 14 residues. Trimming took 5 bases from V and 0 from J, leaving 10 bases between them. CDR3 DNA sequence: TGTGCCAGCAGTGGGACAATGAACCAAGAGACCCAGTACTTC. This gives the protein CASSGTMNQETQYF.

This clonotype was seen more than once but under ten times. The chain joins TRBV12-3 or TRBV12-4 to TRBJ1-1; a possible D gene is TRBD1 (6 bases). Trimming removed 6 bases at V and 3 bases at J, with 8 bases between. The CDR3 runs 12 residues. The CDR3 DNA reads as TGTGCCAGCAGCGGACAGTACACTGAAGCTTTCTTT. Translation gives CASSGQYTEAFF.